This section outlines one T cell receptor (beta chain) sequence together with its context. This clonotype showed up many times. Its antigen is unknown. No per-base quality is available; no much larger clone lies one base away. The sample's treatment or condition label, decoded: live attenuated yellow fever vaccine strain. At each blood-draw timepoint, two biological replicates of bulk PBMCs were collected. PBMCs were isolated from peripheral blood using a standard Ficoll-Paque protocol. RNA was extracted with TriZol from bulk PBMCs, CD4 and CD8 fractions, and dextramer-positive and dextramer-negative fractions. The junction shows trimming of 4 bases on V and 7 bases on J, and the gene matches do not reach 4 bases of it. The CDR3 measures 14 amino acids from cysteine to phenylalanine. Only the CDR3 portion is preserved as DNA: 42 bases, with reading frame beginning at the first base. CDR1 DFQATT and CDR2 SNEGSKA were looked up in the germline V gene (reference sequence).

The listed sequencing device is Illumina NovaSeq 6000. Synthesis of TCR cDNA relied on 5'RACE template switching, a step that introduced a universal primer site along with unique molecular identifiers. Priming of cDNA synthesis was performed from both the TCR alpha and TCR beta constant segments. Libraries were amplified in two PCR steps, with sample barcodes and sequencing adapters added in the second step. Libraries were sequenced on Illumina HiSeq 2500 (2x100 bp) or NovaSeq (2x150 bp). On the authors' methods: Demultiplexing of reads and collapsing into UMI consensus sequences were performed with MIGEC, and V(D)J alignment was carried out with MiXCR. Vaccine-responding clonotypes were defined with edgeR using replicate PBMC samples, requiring FDR below 0.01 and a log2 fold change above 5 up to day 15. Bulk clonotypes were assigned CD4 or CD8 identity according to which sequenced CD4 or CD8 repertoire held them at higher abundance. TCRdb trimmed the raw reads at Q25, called clones with MiXCR and kept productive beta chains. Under each unique CDR3 protein, matching rows form one entry showing the most common genes and DNA. The V and J calls reflect TCRdb's pipeline rather than the authors' work. This sample is represented by some 350,000 distinct CDR3 sequences; 4.1% of them were singletons. The top ten clones comprise approximately 25% of the sample.

This specimen belongs to a study of T cells after yellow fever vaccination (dated by TCRdb to between 2018 and 2021). The study in broad terms: The SMART-Seq v4 Ultra Low Input RNA kit was used to prepare libraries from fractions with low cell numbers. Two healthy male donors made up the cohort, one aged 18 to 29 years and the other aged 30 to 40 years. Bulk PBMC replicates and cell subsets were isolated from blood drawn at multiple timepoints before and after both primary and secondary immunization. To follow T-cell clones before and after both primary and booster YFV17D yellow fever vaccination, bulk TCR alpha and beta repertoires underwent longitudinal sequencing. Study-wide findings and limitations: Computational filtering was required because FACS-sorted repertoires could contain abundant contaminating clonotypes from the bulk population. The secondary T-cell response was weaker than the primary response but faster, peaking on day 5 instead of day 15. Because the study included only two donors, the extent to which the findings can be generalized is limited. A small fraction of clonotypes appeared in both the CD4 and CD8 compartments, likely as a result of convergent recombination. After the booster, most clones that had expanded after primary vaccination were detected again (around 96% of CD4 and under 90% of CD8), suggesting broad maintenance of memory.

The sequences come from PBMCs, collected 5 days after the yellow fever booster vaccination. The rearranged segments are TRBV20-1 and TRBJ2-3, and TRBD2 aligns with 14 junction nucleotides. The clonotype was recovered from a man between 18 and 29 years old who received the YFV17D yellow fever vaccine. The encoded CDR3 is CSAIRLAGGHTQYF. The DNA sequence is TGCAGTGCTATCCGACTAGCGGGGGGGCATACGCAGTATTTT.